The rows below give T cell receptor beta chains drawn from one sample of a study of T cells in Graves' hyperthyroidism and ophthalmopathy. A single record per CDR3 protein comes from TCRdb applying MiXCR to the multiplex PCR reads. The profile shows about 550,000 distinct CDR3 sequences, 20% to 25% of them singletons. The sample taken for sequencing was blood. The receptor set was obtained from a man aged 18 to 30 with Graves' hyperthyroidism. Both conserved end residues are part of each CDR3. D genes are given only for firm matches. Size is omitted from some rows. Given values are once, few, many or a class for expanded clones.

D gene: TRBD1; V gene: TRBV7-9; J gene: TRBJ1-2; clone size: many; CDR3 DNA: TGTGCCAGCAGCTTGAGACAGGGGGGATCCTATGGCTACACCTTC; CDR3 protein: CASSLRQGGSYGYTF
D gene: NA; V gene: TRBV27; J gene: TRBJ1-2; clone size: many; CDR3 DNA: TGTGCCAGCAGTCCCGGGTCTAGCTGGTATGGCTACACCTTC; CDR3 protein: CASSPGSSWYGYTF
D gene: TRBD1; V gene: TRBV2; J gene: TRBJ2-1; clone size: NA; CDR3 DNA: TGTGCCAGCAGGAGACAGGGTGTCGATGAGCAGTTCTTC; CDR3 protein: CASRRQGVDEQFF
D gene: NA; V gene: TRBV28; J gene: TRBJ1-5; clone size: many; CDR3 DNA: TGTGCCAGCAGCGTTCTAGGGGGAAGCAATCAGCCCCAGCATTTT; CDR3 protein: CASSVLGGSNQPQHF
D gene: TRBD1; V gene: TRBV5-1; J gene: TRBJ1-2; clone size: many; CDR3 DNA: TGCGCCAGCAGCCGTCAGGGACAGGGGGGCCTTAACTATGGCTACACCTTC; CDR3 protein: CASSRQGQGGLNYGYTF
D gene: NA; V gene: TRBV28; J gene: TRBJ2-5; clone size: many; CDR3 DNA: TGTGCCAGCAGTTCGGCAGGGCATCGGGAAGAGACCCAGTACTTC; CDR3 protein: CASSSAGHREETQYF
D gene: TRBD1; V gene: TRBV28; J gene: TRBJ2-5; clone size: many; CDR3 DNA: TGTGCCAGCAGTTTCTCGGGACAGGGTATGGGGACCCAGTACTTC; CDR3 protein: CASSFSGQGMGTQYF
D gene: NA; V gene: TRBV13; J gene: TRBJ1-6; clone size: NA; CDR3 DNA: TGTGCCAGCAGCTTATACGGGAGTTCACCCCTCCACTTT; CDR3 protein: CASSLYGSSPLHF
D gene: NA; V gene: TRBV20-1; J gene: TRBJ1-2; clone size: many; CDR3 DNA: TGCAGTGCTAGAGACGGACGCACCGTTAACTATGGCTACACCTTC; CDR3 protein: CSARDGRTVNYGYTF
D gene: NA; V gene: TRBV2; J gene: TRBJ2-6; clone size: many; CDR3 DNA: TGTGCCAGCAGCTCGGTAGGGAGCGCAGGGTCAAACGTCCTGACTTTC; CDR3 protein: CASSSVGSAGSNVLTF
D gene: TRBD1; V gene: TRBV11-2; J gene: TRBJ2-5; clone size: few; CDR3 DNA: TGTGCCAGCAGCCCGATGACAGGGAAAGAGACCCAGTACTTC; CDR3 protein: CASSPMTGKETQYF
D gene: TRBD2; V gene: TRBV4-2; J gene: TRBJ2-7; clone size: many; CDR3 DNA: TGTGCCAGCAGCTACCTGCCTGCGGGGGGGCTCTACGAGCAGTACTTC; CDR3 protein: CASSYLPAGGLYEQYF
D gene: NA; V gene: TRBV20-1; J gene: TRBJ1-5; clone size: many; CDR3 DNA: TGCAGTGCTAGAGATAGCCGGGCAGGGGATCAGCCCCAGCATTTT; CDR3 protein: CSARDSRAGDQPQHF
D gene: NA; V gene: TRBV5-5; J gene: TRBJ2-5; clone size: many; CDR3 DNA: TGTGCCAGCAGCATGGACTGGCTCCAAGAGACCCAGTACTTC; CDR3 protein: CASSMDWLQETQYF
D gene: NA; V gene: TRBV20-1; J gene: TRBJ1-2; clone size: many; CDR3 DNA: TGCAGTGCTAGGAGACAGGACCTTAACTATGGCTACACCTTC; CDR3 protein: CSARRQDLNYGYTF
D gene: NA; V gene: TRBV12-3/TRBV12-4; J gene: TRBJ1-2; clone size: NA; CDR3 DNA: TGTGCCAGCAGTTTCGGCACCCCTGGCTATGGCTACACCTTC; CDR3 protein: CASSFGTPGYGYTF
D gene: NA; V gene: TRBV11-2; J gene: TRBJ1-1; clone size: many; CDR3 DNA: TGTGCCAGCAGCTCCGAGGGTATGGGCGCTAACACTGAAGCTTTCTTT; CDR3 protein: CASSSEGMGANTEAFF
D gene: NA; V gene: TRBV19; J gene: TRBJ2-5; clone size: many; CDR3 DNA: TGTGCCAGTAGTATCATAGGGGCGGAGACCCAGTACTTC; CDR3 protein: CASSIIGAETQYF
D gene: NA; V gene: TRBV7-9; J gene: TRBJ1-1; clone size: few; CDR3 DNA: TGTGCCAGCAGCTTATCTGGGAAGAGCACTGAAGCTTTCTTT; CDR3 protein: CASSLSGKSTEAFF
D gene: NA; V gene: TRBV6-1; J gene: TRBJ2-2; clone size: few; CDR3 DNA: TGTGCCAGCAGCCCAAAGCGGGCAGCCACCGGGGAGCTGTTTTTT; CDR3 protein: CASSPKRAATGELFF
D gene: TRBD2; V gene: TRBV28; J gene: TRBJ2-7; clone size: many; CDR3 DNA: TGTGCCAGCATAGGGCTAGCGGGGGGTCTAACCTCCTACGAGCAGTACTTC; CDR3 protein: CASIGLAGGLTSYEQYF
D gene: NA; V gene: TRBV6-1; J gene: TRBJ1-2; clone size: many; CDR3 DNA: TGTGCCAGCAGTGCCCTCTCGGAAGGACTGTTCTATGGCTACACCTTC; CDR3 protein: CASSALSEGLFYGYTF
D gene: TRBD1; V gene: TRBV19; J gene: TRBJ2-7; clone size: many; CDR3 DNA: TGTGCCAGTACCTCCGATCGTGGCAGGGGGTTGGGGCAGTACTTC; CDR3 protein: CASTSDRGRGLGQYF
D gene: NA; V gene: TRBV6-5; J gene: TRBJ1-1; clone size: many; CDR3 DNA: TGTGCCAGCAGTTACTCGAGGGAGGCGGAAGCTTTCTTT; CDR3 protein: CASSYSREAEAFF
D gene: NA; V gene: TRBV20-1; J gene: TRBJ1-1; clone size: many; CDR3 DNA: TGCAGTGCTAACGTGGGCGACACTGAAGCTTTCTTT; CDR3 protein: CSANVGDTEAFF
D gene: TRBD1; V gene: TRBV30; J gene: TRBJ2-5; clone size: few; CDR3 DNA: TGTGCCTATCGCAGGGACAGGGGGCCAGAGACCCAGTACTTC; CDR3 protein: CAYRRDRGPETQYF
D gene: TRBD2; V gene: TRBV30; J gene: TRBJ2-7; clone size: NA; CDR3 DNA: TGTGCCTGGAGTGTAGGGGAGGGGTGGTACGAGCAGTACTTC; CDR3 protein: CAWSVGEGWYEQYF
D gene: NA; V gene: TRBV6-1; J gene: TRBJ2-1; clone size: few; CDR3 DNA: TGTGCCAGCAGTGAAGCGTGGGGGGGCCCCTACAATGAGCAGTTCTTC; CDR3 protein: CASSEAWGGPYNEQFF
D gene: TRBD1; V gene: TRBV6-5; J gene: TRBJ1-2; clone size: many; CDR3 DNA: TGTGCCAGCAGTTACTCGGGGACAGGGGCCCCCCTGGGGGGCTACACCTTC; CDR3 protein: CASSYSGTGAPLGGYTF
D gene: TRBD2; V gene: TRBV6-2/TRBV6-3; J gene: TRBJ2-7; clone size: many; CDR3 DNA: TGTGCCAGCAGTTCCGCCCTAGCGGGGGCTTTTGTTAACTACGAGCAGTACTTC; CDR3 protein: CASSSALAGAFVNYEQYF
D gene: NA; V gene: TRBV6-4; J gene: TRBJ1-5; clone size: once; CDR3 DNA: TGTGCCAGCAGACCGTTTGACGGACGCAATCAGCCCCAGCATTTT; CDR3 protein: CASRPFDGRNQPQHF
D gene: NA; V gene: TRBV27; J gene: TRBJ1-1; clone size: many; CDR3 DNA: TGTGCCAGCAGTTTACAGGGTCCCATGACGCATAACACTGAAGCTTTCTTT; CDR3 protein: CASSLQGPMTHNTEAFF
D gene: NA; V gene: TRBV12-3/TRBV12-4; J gene: TRBJ1-2; clone size: few; CDR3 DNA: TGTGCCAGCACTATGGGACCGGCGGCATTCGATGGCTACACCTTC; CDR3 protein: CASTMGPAAFDGYTF
D gene: NA; V gene: TRBV5-1; J gene: TRBJ1-3; clone size: few; CDR3 DNA: TGCGCCAGCAGCCTAGCATCCGGGGGGAAAGGAAACACCATATATTTT; CDR3 protein: CASSLASGGKGNTIYF
D gene: NA; V gene: TRBV14; J gene: TRBJ2-4; clone size: few; CDR3 DNA: TGTGCCAGCAGCCAATCGTCAGGGGGGACGCCCAGCATTCAGTACTTC; CDR3 protein: CASSQSSGGTPSIQYF
D gene: NA; V gene: TRBV24-1; J gene: TRBJ1-5; clone size: many; CDR3 DNA: TGTGCCACCAGTGATGGCCTAGGTCCGGGAAATCAGCCCCAGCATTTT; CDR3 protein: CATSDGLGPGNQPQHF
D gene: NA; V gene: TRBV2; J gene: TRBJ1-1; clone size: NA; CDR3 DNA: TGTGCCAGCAGTGGCGACAGATTGAACACTGAAGCTTCCTTT; CDR3 protein: CASSGDRLNTEASF
D gene: NA; V gene: TRBV6-5; J gene: TRBJ1-5; clone size: NA; CDR3 DNA: TGTGCCAGCAGTTTACGACATATGGGAGGTCAGCCCCAGCATTTT; CDR3 protein: CASSLRHMGGQPQHF
D gene: NA; V gene: TRBV19; J gene: TRBJ1-1; clone size: few; CDR3 DNA: TGTGCCAGCCTCTGGGGAGGCACTGAAGCTTTCTTT; CDR3 protein: CASLWGGTEAFF
D gene: NA; V gene: TRBV28; J gene: TRBJ2-7; clone size: NA; CDR3 DNA: TGTGCCAGCAGTCCACTCGGAGCGAGGGACGAGCAGTACTTC; CDR3 protein: CASSPLGARDEQYF
D gene: TRBD1; V gene: TRBV5-5; J gene: TRBJ1-5; clone size: many; CDR3 DNA: TGTGCCAGCAGCTCAGGGGGTGAACAGCCCCAGCATTTT; CDR3 protein: CASSSGGEQPQHF
D gene: NA; V gene: TRBV28; J gene: TRBJ2-3; clone size: many; CDR3 DNA: TGTGCCACCTGCGCAGGCACAGATACGCAGTATTTT; CDR3 protein: CATCAGTDTQYF
D gene: TRBD1; V gene: TRBV7-8; J gene: TRBJ1-2; clone size: many; CDR3 DNA: TGTGCCAGCAGCTTAGAACGGACAGGCTCTTTCTATGGCTACACCTTC; CDR3 protein: CASSLERTGSFYGYTF
D gene: TRBD2; V gene: TRBV2; J gene: TRBJ2-7; clone size: NA; CDR3 DNA: TGTGCCAGCAGTGCCCTGACTAGCGGGGCCCTCGGGCAGTACTTC; CDR3 protein: CASSALTSGALGQYF
D gene: NA; V gene: TRBV28; J gene: TRBJ2-7; clone size: many; CDR3 DNA: TGTGCCAGCAGTTTTCGGGGGGCTGGTCCAGAGCAGTACTTC; CDR3 protein: CASSFRGAGPEQYF
D gene: NA; V gene: TRBV28; J gene: TRBJ2-7; clone size: few; CDR3 DNA: TGTGCCAGCAGTTACCCCGGGACCTCTAGCTCCTACGAGCAGTACTTC; CDR3 protein: CASSYPGTSSSYEQYF
D gene: TRBD2; V gene: TRBV6-5; J gene: TRBJ2-7; clone size: many; CDR3 DNA: TGTGCCAGCAGTTATGGGTTAGCGGGGGGTTACGAGCAGTACTTC; CDR3 protein: CASSYGLAGGYEQYF
D gene: TRBD1; V gene: TRBV19; J gene: TRBJ2-6; clone size: NA; CDR3 DNA: TGTGCCAGTAGTATTAGGCAGGGGGCTGGGGCCAGCGTCCTGACTTTC; CDR3 protein: CASSIRQGAGASVLTF
D gene: NA; V gene: TRBV6-5; J gene: TRBJ2-4; clone size: many; CDR3 DNA: TGTGCCAGCAGTTCGACTCTAGCCAAAAACATTAAGTACTTC; CDR3 protein: CASSSTLAKNIKYF
D gene: TRBD2; V gene: TRBV6-2/TRBV6-3; J gene: TRBJ2-5; clone size: NA; CDR3 DNA: TGTGCCAGCAGTTACTGGGGGACTAGCTCGGGTGAGACCCAGTACTTC; CDR3 protein: CASSYWGTSSGETQYF
D gene: TRBD1; V gene: TRBV4-1; J gene: TRBJ2-7; clone size: many; CDR3 DNA: TGCGCCAGCAGCCAAGAAGGGACAGGGGCCTACGAGCAGTACTTC; CDR3 protein: CASSQEGTGAYEQYF